This TCR beta chain was sequenced for a study of blood T cell repertoires in COVID-19. Study summary: Samples of COVID-19 (acute and convalescent) were obtained from the United States, Italy and Spain.

This CDR3 comprises 11 residues. Per germline, CDR1 ENHRY and CDR2 SYGVKD. V gave up 10 bases and J gave up 7 bases; unmatched junction bases: 4. Per the original methods: Scientists estimated how many nucleated cells there were by amplifying reference gene primers. Only in-frame clones appear in the TCRdb table, and some are missing; sequencing was by immunoSEQ multiplex PCR. V, J and clone size reflect that table, while D and trimming were determined from the DNA. The sample holds approximately 76,000 clones; 70% to 90% are singletons and the top ten take approximately 19%. The TCR comes from a man older than 75 in a cohort sampled during active COVID-19. Sequenced material: peripheral blood. The genes are TRBV10-3 and TRBJ1-2, with TRBD1 matching over 9 bases. The CDR3 coding sequence is TGTGCCACTTACAGGGGGCTTGGCTACACCTTC. Amino acids: CATYRGLGYTF.